This T cell receptor beta chain was observed in a study of blood T cell repertoires in COVID-19. The CDR3 loop spans 15 amino acids. J was trimmed by 5 bases and V by 4 bases; bases with no gene match: 4. Germline CDR1 LGHDT, CDR2 YNNKEL (reference sequence). Assay: immunoSEQ multiplex PCR; the TCRdb copy retains only in-frame clones and omits some. The table includes under 70,000 clones, roughly 80% detected once. The gene calls are TRBV3-1 (or the pseudogene TRBV3-2) and TRBJ2-2; 10 nucleotides match TRBD1. This TCR derives from a woman aged 80 or older with active or convalescent COVID-19. The specimen was peripheral blood. The DNA of the CDR3 is TGTGCCAGCAGCCCTAGGACAGGGGGAACCGGGGAGCTGTTTTTT. Translated: CASSPRTGGTGELFF.